This is a list of T cell receptor beta chains from one sample in a study of cytomegalovirus exposure and HLA in healthy donors. Clones were sequenced by immunoSEQ multiplex PCR, and TCRdb holds only the in-frame ones, with some missing. The sample records approximately 110,000 clones, about four fifths being singletons. The sample taken for sequencing was PBMCs. The receptors were sampled from a man aged 25 to 40 in good health and CMV-seropositive. CDR3s include the opening cysteine and the closing phenylalanine or tryptophan. A D gene is named only where the DNA matches it firmly. Clone size, where shown, is once, few, many, or a class for clones that have expanded.

J	V	D	size	CDR3	DNA
TRBJ1-2	TRBV30	TRBD1	NA	CACDRDRGGYTF	TGTGCCTGTGACAGGGATAGAGGAGGCTACACCTTC
TRBJ2-5	TRBV7-2	TRBD2	NA	CASSQGLAGGQETQYF	TGTGCCAGCAGCCAAGGACTAGCGGGGGGGCAAGAGACCCAGTACTTC
TRBJ1-1	TRBV18	NA	once	CASSQGRDEAFF	TGTGCCAGCTCCCAGGGGAGGGATGAAGCTTTCTTT
TRBJ1-1	TRBV18	TRBD1	NA	CASQTGGANTEAFF	TGTGCCAGCCAGACAGGGGGCGCGAACACTGAAGCTTTCTTT
TRBJ2-1	TRBV21-1	NA	NA	CASSNRELAGGESYNEQFF	TGTGCCAGCAGCAACAGGGAACTAGCGGGAGGCGAATCCTACAATGAGCAGTTCTTC
TRBJ2-7	TRBV10-3	NA	NA	CAISELGGASGSYEQYF	TGTGCCATCAGTGAGTTGGGGGGGGCATCAGGTTCCTACGAGCAGTACTTC
TRBJ1-2	TRBV20-1	NA	NA	CSAVLFRGYTF	TGCAGTGCTGTCCTCTTTCGTGGCTACACCTTC
TRBJ1-5	TRBV28	NA	NA	CASSPTGSGQPQHF	TGTGCCAGCAGTCCTACAGGTTCCGGTCAGCCCCAGCATTTT
TRBJ1-1	TRBV7-9	NA	NA	CASHESSLYTEAFF	TGTGCCAGCCATGAGAGTTCGCTTTACACTGAAGCTTTCTTT
TRBJ2-7	TRBV27	NA	NA	CASSLSTEWGSYEQYF	TGTGCCAGCAGTTTATCGACAGAGTGGGGCTCCTACGAGCAGTACTTC